This TCR beta chain emerged from a study of T cell repertoires in cytomegalovirus infection. Study-wide results and caveats: Within the response measured ex vivo, HLA-C-restricted CMV-specific TCR beta clonotypes were dominant.

TCRdb reanalysed the reads using MiXCR and keeps one entry per CDR3 protein. The sample contains about 310,000 distinct CDR3 sequences, 20% to 25% of which appear only once. The V gene's germline CDR1 is SGHRS and CDR2 YFSETQ. The CDR3 is made up of 13 amino acids. J lost 4 bases, V lost 4 bases, and 2 bases had no gene match. This clonotype was observed a handful of times. The antigen is undetermined. This rearrangement joins TRBV5-1 to TRBJ1-1; 9 bases are a match to TRBD1. The sample here was cultured PBMCs, taken from culture after CMV antigen stimulation. The receptor comes from a human donor in good health (CMV status not recorded). Some clones in this sample may be carry-over from other donors' samples. In DNA, the CDR3 is TGCGCCAGCAGCGGACAGGGGAGCACTGAAGCTTTCTTT. Translation gives CASSGQGSTEAFF.